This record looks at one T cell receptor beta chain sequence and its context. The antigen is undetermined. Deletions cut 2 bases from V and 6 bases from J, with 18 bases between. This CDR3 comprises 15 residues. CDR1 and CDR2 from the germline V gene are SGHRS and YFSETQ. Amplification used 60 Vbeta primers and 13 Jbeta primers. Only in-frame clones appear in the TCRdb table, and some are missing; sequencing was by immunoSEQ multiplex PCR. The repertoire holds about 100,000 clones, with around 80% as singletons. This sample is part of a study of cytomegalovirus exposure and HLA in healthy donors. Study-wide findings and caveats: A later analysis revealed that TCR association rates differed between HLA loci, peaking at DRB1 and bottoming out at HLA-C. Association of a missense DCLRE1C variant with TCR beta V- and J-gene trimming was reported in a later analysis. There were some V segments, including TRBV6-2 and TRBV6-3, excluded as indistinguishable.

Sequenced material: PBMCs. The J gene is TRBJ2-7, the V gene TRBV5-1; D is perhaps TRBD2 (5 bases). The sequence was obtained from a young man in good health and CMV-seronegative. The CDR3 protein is CASSFDAGFATEQYF. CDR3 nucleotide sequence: TGCGCCAGCAGCTTTGACGCGGGTTTCGCGACCGAGCAGTACTTC.